Described below is a single TCR beta chain sequence and its context. The sample comes from a study of blood T cell repertoires in COVID-19. For the study at large: PBMCs, B-cell-depleted T cells, or T cells were the source of the cDNA or gDNA that made up the material.

Germline-derived CDR1 and CDR2 are MRHNA and SNTAGT. This CDR3 is built from 14 residues. With 4 bases removed from V and 3 bases from J, the gap between germline ends came to 9 bases. Clones were read by immunoSEQ multiplex PCR, and TCRdb kept only the in-frame ones, dropping some. The table lists 360,000 or so clones, 90% of them singletons. The sequence came from a young man with active or convalescent COVID-19. This chain uses TRBV6-4 with TRBJ2-2; weak D call: TRBD2 (5 bases). The specimen sequenced was peripheral blood. CDR3 region: CASSAEGYTGELFF. In nucleotides, the CDR3 is TGTGCCAGCAGTGCCGAGGGATACACCGGGGAGCTGTTTTTT.